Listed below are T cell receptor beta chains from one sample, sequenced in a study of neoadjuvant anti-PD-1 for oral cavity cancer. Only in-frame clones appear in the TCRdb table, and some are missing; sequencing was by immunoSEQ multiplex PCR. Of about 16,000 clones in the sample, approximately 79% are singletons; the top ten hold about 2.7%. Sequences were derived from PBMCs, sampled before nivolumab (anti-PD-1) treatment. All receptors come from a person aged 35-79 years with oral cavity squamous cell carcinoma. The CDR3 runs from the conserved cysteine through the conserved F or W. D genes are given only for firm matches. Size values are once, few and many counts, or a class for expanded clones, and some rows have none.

CASSRSGTGGSLSNQPQHF,TGCGCCAGCAGCCGATCCGGGACAGGGGGTTCGTTGAGCAATCAGCCCCAGCATTTT,TRBJ1-5,TRBD1,TRBV4-1,-
CTNWGVYYGYTF,TGCACCAACTGGGGGGTATACTATGGCTACACCTTC,TRBJ1-2,-,TRBV10-2,-
CASGIPGTVILGSYNEQFF,TGTGCTAGTGGTATCCCCGGGACAGTGATACTCGGATCCTACAATGAGCAGTTCTTC,TRBJ2-1,TRBD1,TRBV12-5,-
CSVGQANTEAFF,TGCAGCGTTGGACAAGCGAACACTGAAGCTTTCTTT,TRBJ1-1,-,TRBV29-1,few
CASSHEPFPQPQHF,TGTGCCAGCAGTCACGAACCGTTCCCTCAGCCCCAGCATTTT,TRBJ1-5,-,TRBV27,-
CASTLRDRRGNTIYF,TGTGCCAGCACCCTCCGGGACAGAAGAGGAAACACCATATATTTT,TRBJ1-3,TRBD1,TRBV28,-
CASSVGQEDQPQHF,TGTGCCAGCAGCGTAGGACAGGAAGATCAGCCCCAGCATTTT,TRBJ1-5,TRBD1,TRBV7-8,few
CASRQGLGQGGNTEAFF,TGTGCCAGCAGGCAGGGCCTGGGGCAGGGAGGGAACACTGAAGCTTTCTTT,TRBJ1-1,-,TRBV2,few
CASSDSPINYGYTF,TGTGCCAGCAGCGACAGTCCGATTAACTATGGCTACACCTTC,TRBJ1-2,-,TRBV27,few
CASSFGQGNEKLFF,TGTGCCAGCAGCTTTGGACAGGGCAATGAAAAACTGTTTTTT,TRBJ1-4,TRBD1,TRBV11-2,few
CASSVGLGLAGADTQYF,TGCGCCAGCAGTGTTGGGCTTGGACTAGCGGGAGCAGATACGCAGTATTTT,TRBJ2-3,TRBD2,TRBV10-1,-
CASSLIQSMGGELFF,TGTGCCAGCAGCTTAATACAGTCGATGGGCGGGGAGCTGTTTTTT,TRBJ2-2,-,TRBV7-9,-
CASSPTGRKGFNEQFF,TGTGCCAGCAGCCCCACGGGGAGGAAGGGCTTCAATGAGCAGTTCTTC,TRBJ2-1,-,TRBV11-2,-
CATSRGQNSNQPQHF,TGTGCCACCAGCAGGGGACAGAATAGCAATCAGCCCCAGCATTTT,TRBJ1-5,TRBD1,TRBV15,-
CASSSGQGDPEQYF,TGTGCTAGCAGCTCCGGACAGGGGGATCCCGAGCAGTACTTC,TRBJ2-7,TRBD1,TRBV7-7,few
CAIQTQGAKNIQYF,TGTGCCATCCAAACTCAGGGAGCCAAAAACATTCAGTACTTC,TRBJ2-4,-,TRBV28,few
CASSIGRRTSKDNEQFF,TGTGCCAGTAGTATAGGCCGTCGGACTAGCAAAGACAATGAGCAGTTCTTC,TRBJ2-1,TRBD2,TRBV19,-
CASRGTGVDGYTF,TGCGCCAGCAGGGGGACAGGGGTCGATGGCTACACCTTC,TRBJ1-2,TRBD1,TRBV10-1,-
CASSLGDEQYF,TGCGCCAGCAGCTTGGGAGACGAGCAGTACTTC,TRBJ2-7,-,TRBV5-1,-
CARSLASGGPSTDTQYF,TGTGCCAGAAGCTTGGCATCCGGGGGCCCGAGCACAGATACGCAGTATTTT,TRBJ2-3,-,TRBV5-3,once
CAWSVVNNYGYTF,TGTGCCTGGAGTGTCGTTAATAACTATGGCTACACCTTC,TRBJ1-2,-,TRBV30,-
CASSPRGLLLSYNEQFF,TGTGCCAGCAGCCCCAGAGGGTTGCTCCTCTCCTACAATGAGCAGTTCTTC,TRBJ2-1,-,TRBV7-2,once
CASSFTPLSRDLGNTEAFF,TGTGCCAGCAGTTTCACGCCATTGTCAAGGGATTTAGGGAACACTGAAGCTTTCTTT,TRBJ1-1,-,TRBV28,-
CASSTGLIGRTEAFF,TGTGCCAGCAGCACTGGGCTGATCGGGCGCACTGAAGCTTTCTTT,TRBJ1-1,-,TRBV21-1,-
CASRSDYTDTQYF,TGTGCCAGTAGGAGTGACTACACAGATACGCAGTATTTT,TRBJ2-3,-,TRBV19,-
CASSHTGEPLHF,TGCGCCAGCAGCCACACCGGGGAACCCCTCCACTTT,TRBJ1-6,-,TRBV4-1,-
CASSSITHMVAKNIQYF,TGTGCCAGCAGCTCCATAACCCACATGGTAGCCAAAAACATTCAGTACTTC,TRBJ2-4,-,TRBV5-6,-
CASSSGGTGSITEAFF,TGCGCCAGCAGCTCTGGAGGGACAGGGAGTATCACTGAAGCTTTCTTT,TRBJ1-1,TRBD1,TRBV5-1,-
CASSLQGITIGYTF,TGTGCCAGTAGTCTTCAGGGGATAACTATCGGCTACACCTTC,TRBJ1-2,-,TRBV19,-
CASSLATPSNEQFF,TGTGCCAGCAGTCTAGCTACACCAAGCAATGAGCAGTTCTTC,TRBJ2-1,-,TRBV27,-
CASSPVYISGNTIYF,TGTGCCAGCAGCCCGGTTTACATCTCTGGAAACACCATATATTTT,TRBJ1-3,-,TRBV7-9,-
CASSQETGVGDYGYTF,TGTGCCAGCAGCCAAGAAACCGGGGTGGGGGACTATGGCTACACCTTC,TRBJ1-2,-,TRBV4-2,-
CATSVRTREGEQYF,TGTGCCACCAGCGTTCGGACCCGGGAGGGCGAGCAGTACTTC,TRBJ2-7,TRBD2,TRBV15,few
CASSQGRHTEAFF,TGTGCCAGCAGCCAAGGACGGCACACTGAAGCTTTCTTT,TRBJ1-1,-,TRBV6-5,few
CAISGTGAGANVLTF,TGTGCCATCAGTGGGACAGGGGCTGGGGCCAACGTCCTGACTTTC,TRBJ2-6,TRBD1,TRBV10-3,once
CASSVYEQYF,TGTGCCAGCAGTGTGTACGAGCAGTACTTC,TRBJ2-7,-,TRBV6-1,-
CASSHPPGTLEDNEQFF,TGTGCCAGCAGCCACCCGCCCGGGACCCTCGAAGATAATGAGCAGTTCTTC,TRBJ2-1,-,TRBV4-2,-
CASSAQGTDTQYF,TGTGCCAGTAGTGCACAGGGGACAGATACGCAGTATTTT,TRBJ2-3,TRBD1,TRBV19,-
CASSLQGDTQYF,TGTGCCAGCAGCTTACAGGGGGATACGCAGTATTTT,TRBJ2-3,-,TRBV7-9,once
CASSPGSPGLREQFF,TGTGCCAGCAGTCCCGGGTCTCCGGGTCTGCGTGAGCAGTTCTTC,TRBJ2-1,-,TRBV27,-
CASNSLENTEAFF,TGCGCCAGCAACAGTCTGGAAAACACTGAAGCTTTCTTT,TRBJ1-1,-,TRBV5-1,-
CAISPAGGERMFF,TGTGCCATCAGCCCCGCGGGGGGGGAGAGGATGTTTTTT,TRBJ1-4,-,TRBV10-3,-
CASPLTGTGSADTQYF,TGTGCCAGCCCCTTAACCGGGACGGGGAGCGCAGATACGCAGTATTTT,TRBJ2-3,-,TRBV21-1,few
CASSLRQGVHRELFF,TGCGCCAGCAGCCTAAGACAGGGGGTTCATCGGGAGCTGTTTTTT,TRBJ2-2,TRBD1,TRBV5-1,once
CSVDGTRQGDGGSKETQYF,TGCAGCGTTGATGGGACCAGACAGGGGGACGGGGGTAGCAAAGAGACCCAGTACTTC,TRBJ2-5,TRBD1,TRBV29-1,-
CASSLGWYGPRTKNIQYF,TGTGCCAGCAGCTTAGGATGGTACGGACCCCGGACCAAAAACATTCAGTACTTC,TRBJ2-4,-,TRBV7-2,-